Given below is one TCR beta chain in context. Its specificity is unknown. The source of the sample is a study of vaccination and CD4 T cells after COVID-19. Noted treatment: approximately 10-day PBMC culture with coronavirus spike peptide pools or control peptides (ViraFEST assay). CD4+ T lymphocytes from the unexposed donor were collected before the COVID-19 pandemic (2011-2018). ViraFEST grew antigen-specific T cells using peptide pools, then sequenced TCRs. Cultured CD4+ T cell DNA was sequenced using the Oncomine TCR Beta short-read assay. From the PCR reads, TCRdb called clonotypes with MiXCR, one entry per CDR3 protein. The sample yields 6,500 to 7,500 distinct CDR3 sequences, 40% to 50% seen once. The germline gives CDR1 GTSNPN, CDR2 SVGIG (reference sequence). Trimming pared 3 bases from V and 6 bases from J, leaving 12 bases between. This CDR3 region has 12 residues.

This TCR came from a human donor in good health. This chain connects TRBV30 to TRBJ2-7; a possible D gene is TRBD1 (6 bases). Sequenced: CD4+ T cells from blood, cultured in vitro. The CDR3 is CAWSPTGFEQYF. The CDR3 DNA follows: TGTGCCTGGAGCCCAACAGGGTTCGAGCAGTACTTC.